Below, one T cell receptor beta chain is given with its context. Its antigen is undetermined. This sample is drawn from a study of T cells expressing NK-cell markers. Study-wide context: There were seven HCMV-seropositive donors and one seronegative donor among the eight sequenced. Whole-study findings and limits: Among CD8+ T cells from about 6 donors, dominant NKG2C+ clonotypes accounted for roughly 1.0-7.0%.

TCRdb reprocessed the 5' RACE reads and stores each CDR3 protein as one record, lacking DNA. Here the sample table reports about 160,000 distinct CDR3 sequences. This receptor was obtained from a woman between 18 and 70 years old in good health. The sequenced material came from blood T cells: a sorted CD56 or NKG2C T cell subset, CD4+ or CD8+ T cells, or bulk PBMC T cells (not recorded which).

The CDR3 is CASSFPSGRIREQFF. This rearrangement joins TRBV12-3 or TRBV12-4 to TRBJ2-1; TCRdb indicates TRBD2, and absent DNA this call remains unverified. The CDR3 spans 15 residues.